One and the same sample provided the 8 T cell receptor beta chains below, sequenced in a study of blood T cell repertoires in COVID-19. Sequenced by immunoSEQ multiplex PCR; TCRdb stores in-frame clones only, minus some. The sample contains 170,000 or so clones, approximately 87% of which appear only once. Sequenced sample: peripheral blood. Receptors originate from a woman aged 18-29 years who had recovered from COVID-19.

As DNA, the CDR3 is TGTGCCAGCAGCTTGGGGGGGAACACTGAAGCTTTCTTT. This codes for CASSLGGNTEAFF. The chain has TRBV13 and TRBJ1-1; maybe TRBD1 (5 bases). The CDR3 totals 13 residues. The germline CDR1 and CDR2 sequences are PRHDT and FYEKMQ (reference sequence). Trimming removed 3 bases from V and 1 base from J, with 6 bases in between.

The genes are TRBV2 and TRBJ1-4; D possibly corresponds to TRBD1 (6 bases). This CDR3 contains 14 residues. Germline V CDR1 and CDR2: SNHLY, FYNNEI. V dropped 6 bases and J dropped 8 bases, with 16 bases sitting between them. CDR3 nucleotides: TGTGCCAGCAGGAACAGGGAGATGGGGGAAAAACTGTTTTTT. This translates into CASRNREMGEKLFF.

This chain links TRBV9 with TRBJ2-2, with 8 nucleotides matching TRBD1. Germline assignment: CDR1 SGDLS and CDR2 YYNGEE. The CDR3 contains 16 residues. V lost 6 bases to trimming and J lost 1 base; unmatched junction nucleotides: 8. CDR3: CASNLGQGRNTGELFF. The CDR3 nucleotides read TGTGCCAGCAACCTAGGACAGGGACGGAACACCGGGGAGCTGTTTTTT.

The V gene is TRBV5-4, the J gene TRBJ2-5; TRBD2 matches at 12 bases. V was pared by 0 bases and J by 2 bases, with 8 bases of the junction left unmatched. From germline, CDR1 is SGHNT and CDR2 YYREEE (reference sequence). CDR3 length: 18 amino acids. The CDR3 DNA sequence: TGTGCCAGCAGCTTGGTGATGGGGCTAGCGGGGGGGCAAGAGACCCAGTACTTC. This sequence encodes CASSLVMGLAGGQETQYF.

V gene TRBV2 combines with J gene TRBJ1-6; 8 nucleotides match TRBD1. The CDR3 runs to 14 residues. Trimming took 7 bases from V and 7 from J; bases not matched to a gene: 6. Germline loops: CDR1 SNHLY, CDR2 FYNNEI. The CDR3 DNA reads as TGTGCCAGCACCGGACAGGGAGGGAATTCACCCCTCCACTTT. Protein sequence: CASTGQGGNSPLHF.

This clone was counted once. This rearrangement joins TRBV5-1 to TRBJ1-6; possible D gene TRBD1, 6 bases. CDR1 and CDR2 from the germline V gene are SGHRS and YFSETQ. The CDR3 has 14 amino acids. Trimming took off 3 bases at V and 9 bases at J, with 13 bases between the two ends. The chain's CDR3 is CASSSETGISPLHF. The DNA for the CDR3 is TGCGCCAGCAGCTCTGAGACAGGTATTTCACCCCTCCACTTT.

V and J are TRBV7-9 and TRBJ2-1; 8 nucleotides match TRBD2. Germline CDR1 reads SEHNR; CDR2 reads FQNEAQ (reference sequence). The V and J ends lost 1 base and 5 bases, in that order; junction bases with no gene match: 4. This CDR3 comprises 15 residues. The CDR3, as DNA: TGTGCCAGCAGCTTAGGGACTAGCAGCAACAATGAGCAGTTCTTC. Translating it yields CASSLGTSSNNEQFF.

This chain uses TRBV6-5 with TRBJ2-7; 8 positions match TRBD2. Germline lookup yields CDR1 MNHEY and CDR2 SVGAGI. The CDR3 totals 11 residues. V was pared by 8 bases and J by 7 bases, with 4 bases of the junction left unmatched. This CDR3 reads CASGTGGEQYF. The CDR3 DNA is TGTGCCAGCGGAACGGGGGGGGAGCAGTACTTC.